This is a list of T cell receptor beta chains from one sample in a study of OX40 agonist ivuxolimab in advanced cancers. Produced via immunoSEQ multiplex PCR; TCRdb's table is partial and in-frame only. The table records 100,000 or so clones, roughly nine tenths of them present only once. This specimen consisted of CD4+ or CD8+ T cells sorted from blood, obtained in a trial of the OX40 agonist ivuxolimab. The source is an adult with an advanced solid tumor such as melanoma, head and neck, liver or kidney cancer. Both conserved end residues are part of each CDR3. A D gene is named only where the DNA matches it firmly. The listing skips clone size in some rows; elsewhere it reads once, few, many or a size class.

j_call | d_call | clone_size | v_call | cdr3_aa | cdr3_nt
TRBJ1-2 | TRBD1 | once | TRBV29-1 | CSVDDRGSYGYTF | TGCAGCGTTGACGACAGGGGAAGCTATGGCTACACCTTC
TRBJ2-5 | . | . | TRBV5-4 | CASSIGSPETQYF | TGTGCCAGCAGCATCGGGAGTCCGGAGACCCAGTACTTC
TRBJ2-5 | . | . | TRBV19 | CASSLALGETQYF | TGTGCCAGTAGTTTAGCGTTGGGGGAGACCCAGTACTTC
TRBJ2-7 | . | . | TRBV7-8 | CASSLGGTYEQYF | TGTGCCAGCAGCTTAGGGGGTACCTACGAGCAGTACTTC
TRBJ2-1 | . | . | TRBV6-4 | CASSEDWDNEQFF | TGTGCCAGCAGTGAAGACTGGGACAATGAGCAGTTCTTC
TRBJ2-5 | . | . | TRBV27 | CASSSTRETQYF | TGTGCCAGCAGTTCAACTCGGGAGACCCAGTACTTC
TRBJ1-3 | . | . | TRBV6-5 | CASSLGLTGNTIYF | TGTGCCAGCAGCCTAGGATTAACTGGAAACACCATATATTTT
TRBJ2-2 | TRBD2 | . | TRBV7-6 | CASSLFGGGPTGELFF | TGTGCCAGCAGCTTATTCGGGGGGGGCCCGACCGGGGAGCTGTTTTTT
TRBJ1-6 | . | . | TRBV25-1 | CASSVGHYNSPLHF | TGTGCCAGCAGCGTAGGACATTATAATTCACCCCTCCACTTT
TRBJ2-7 | TRBD1 | . | TRBV29-1 | CSVEDGQGLKQYF | TGCAGCGTTGAAGATGGACAGGGATTGAAGCAGTACTTC
TRBJ1-1 | TRBD1 | . | TRBV28 | CASSTPHQGGPEAFF | TGTGCCAGCAGTACCCCCCATCAGGGGGGCCCTGAAGCTTTCTTT
TRBJ1-2 | . | . | TRBV6-1 | CASSEWGLGYGYTF | TGTGCCAGCAGTGAATGGGGGCTGGGCTATGGCTACACCTTC
TRBJ1-1 | . | few | TRBV19 | CASSIGTLNTEAFF | TGTGCCAGTAGTATAGGGACACTGAACACTGAAGCTTTCTTT
TRBJ1-5 | . | . | TRBV25-1 | CASSESLDQPQHF | TGTGCCAGCAGTGAATCCCTAGATCAGCCCCAGCATTTT
TRBJ2-2 | . | . | TRBV10-1 | CASSDRPNTGELFF | TGCGCCAGCAGTGACAGACCAAACACCGGGGAGCTGTTTTTT
TRBJ2-2 | . | . | TRBV7-7 | CASSEVQGAGELFF | TGTGCTAGCAGCGAGGTACAGGGTGCCGGGGAGCTGTTTTTT
TRBJ2-2 | . | . | TRBV7-6 | CASSRWTDANTGELFF | TGTGCCAGCAGCCGATGGACCGATGCGAACACCGGGGAGCTGTTTTTT
TRBJ1-5 | TRBD1 | . | TRBV12-5 | CASGRGQGASNQPQHF | TGTGCTAGTGGGCGGGGACAGGGGGCCAGCAATCAGCCCCAGCATTTT